These T cell receptor beta chains were read from a single sample in a study of patients and donors after allogeneic stem cell transplantation. TCRdb re-derived calls from the RT-PCR reads in MiXCR, one entry per CDR3 protein. Of 400,000 to 450,000 distinct CDR3 sequences listed, 16% were seen once; the top ten hold over 6%. The specimen sequenced was blood, either unsorted or a sorted T cell fraction (not recorded which). These receptor sequences come from a human donor who was either an allogeneic HSCT recipient or a stem cell or donor lymphocyte infusion donor (not recorded which). It is not recorded whose cells these are; they may come from a transplant donor. Both conserved end residues are part of each CDR3. D genes are given only for firm matches. Clone size is given for some rows only: seen once, a few or many times, or a class if the clone is expanded.

v_gene,j_gene,d_gene,abundance,CDR3aa,CDR3nt
TRBV29-1,TRBJ1-4,TRBD1,.,CSVGTTGGKKEKLFF,TGCAGCGTTGGGACGACAGGGGGCAAGAAAGAAAAACTGTTTTTT
TRBV3-1,TRBJ1-4,.,few,CASSSGTQVINEKLFF,TGTGCCAGCAGTTCCGGGACCCAGGTCATTAATGAAAAACTGTTTTTT
TRBV27,TRBJ2-5,TRBD1,few,CASSPRTGYQETQYF,TGTGCCAGCAGTCCCCGGACAGGGTACCAAGAGACCCAGTACTTC
TRBV6-1,TRBJ2-5,TRBD1,once,CASSEAKGARETQYF,TGTGCCAGCAGCGAGGCGAAGGGGGCGCGTGAGACCCAGTACTTC
TRBV6-1,TRBJ1-3,.,.,CASRDRRGGNTIYF,TGTGCCAGCAGAGACCGAAGGGGAGGAAACACCATATATTTT
TRBV2,TRBJ1-1,.,few,CASSAQSEGPEAFF,TGTGCCAGCAGTGCCCAGTCAGAAGGCCCTGAAGCTTTCTTT
TRBV4-1,TRBJ2-1,.,many,CASSHGTGGSYNEQFF,TGCGCCAGCAGCCATGGGACTGGCGGGTCCTACAATGAGCAGTTCTTC
TRBV20-1,TRBJ2-5,TRBD2,many,CSAEILAGLGETQYF,TGCAGTGCTGAAATATTAGCGGGTTTGGGCGAGACCCAGTACTTC
TRBV7-9,TRBJ2-1,TRBD1,.,CASSLGTGFGSGF,TGTGCCAGCAGCTTAGGGACAGGGTTTGGATCCGGCTTC
TRBV7-2,TRBJ2-7,.,few,CASSLKAFRTSYEQYF,TGTGCCAGCAGCTTAAAGGCGTTCCGAACCTCCTACGAGCAGTACTTC
TRBV3-1,TRBJ1-1,.,many,CASSPSLRGWNTEAFF,TGTGCCAGCAGCCCCAGCCTGCGGGGGTGGAACACTGAAGCTTTCTTT
TRBV20-1,TRBJ1-4,.,few,CSARRGTAEKLFF,TGCAGTGCTAGGAGGGGGACTGCTGAAAAACTGTTTTTT
TRBV20-1,TRBJ2-2,TRBD1,few,CSARHLGQLNTGELFF,TGCAGTGCTAGACATCTGGGACAGCTCAACACCGGGGAGCTGTTTTTT
TRBV20-1,TRBJ1-1,.,few,CSAHRYRNTEAFF,TGCAGTGCTCACAGGTATAGGAACACTGAAGCTTTCTTT
TRBV12-3/TRBV12-4,TRBJ1-5,TRBD1,few,CASSLRRGHQPQHF,TGTGCCAGCAGTTTAAGGAGGGGGCATCAGCCCCAGCATTTT
TRBV4-1,TRBJ2-2,TRBD1,once,CASSSRQGQFWELFF,TGCGCCAGCAGCTCTAGACAGGGACAATTCTGGGAGCTGTTTTTT
TRBV4-2,TRBJ2-4,.,.,CASSPASDKNIQYF,TGTGCCAGCAGCCCAGCGAGCGATAAAAACATTCAGTACTTC
TRBV7-9,TRBJ2-3,.,few,CASSPPPGRLHTDTQYF,TGTGCCAGCAGCCCCCCGCCAGGCCGACTACACACAGATACGCAGTATTTT
TRBV4-2,TRBJ2-1,TRBD2,few,CASSQDRASGGVEFF,TGTGCCAGCAGCCAAGATCGGGCTAGCGGGGGGGTCGAGTTCTTC
TRBV11-3,TRBJ2-5,TRBD2,.,CASRPGTTGGVETQYF,TGTGCCAGCAGACCCGGGACTACCGGAGGGGTAGAGACCCAGTACTTC
TRBV9,TRBJ2-1,.,few,CASSVSGLSSYNEQFF,TGTGCCAGCAGCGTCTCGGGACTCTCTTCCTACAATGAGCAGTTCTTC
TRBV20-1,TRBJ2-7,TRBD1,many,CSANRDSSYEQYF,TGCAGTGCTAACCGGGACAGCTCCTACGAGCAGTACTTC
TRBV24-1,TRBJ2-3,TRBD2,.,CATSDFRRGADTQYF,TGTGCCACCAGTGATTTTCGGCGGGGGGCAGATACGCAGTATTTT
TRBV4-3,TRBJ2-1,.,.,CASSPTQGSEQFF,TGCGCCAGCAGCCCTACACAGGGAAGTGAGCAGTTCTTC
TRBV20-1,TRBJ1-2,.,.,CSARDGDRTPNYGYTF,TGCAGTGCTAGAGACGGGGACCGCACCCCTAACTATGGCTACACCTTC
TRBV11-2,TRBJ2-2,.,.,CASSLDRRTMNTGELFF,TGTGCCAGCAGCTTAGATAGGCGGACAATGAACACCGGGGAGCTGTTTTTT
TRBV25-1,TRBJ1-3,.,.,CASSEQGTSGNTIYF,TGTGCCAGCAGTGAACAAGGGACCTCTGGAAACACCATATATTTT
TRBV13,TRBJ2-3,.,.,CASSAQQGTQYF,TGTGCCAGCAGCGCCCAGCAGGGTACGCAGTATTTT
TRBV5-1,TRBJ2-1,TRBD2,.,CASSPRGSGRANEQFF,TGCGCCAGCAGCCCCCGGGGTAGCGGGAGGGCCAATGAGCAGTTCTTC
TRBV27,TRBJ2-3,.,.,CASSEQTPSTDTQYF,TGTGCCAGCAGTGAACAAACCCCGAGCACAGATACGCAGTATTTT
TRBV18,TRBJ2-7,.,.,CASSPGLGSAEQYF,TGTGCCAGCTCACCGGGGCTTGGGAGTGCCGAGCAGTACTTC
TRBV6-6,TRBJ1-2,.,few,CASSYRPDGGYTF,TGTGCCAGCAGTTACCGGCCGGACGGGGGCTACACCTTC
TRBV5-1,TRBJ2-7,TRBD1,few,CASSWGTGAPYEQYF,TGCGCCAGCAGCTGGGGGACAGGGGCTCCCTACGAGCAGTACTTC
TRBV20-1,TRBJ2-3,.,.,CSARLDSSTDTQYF,TGCAGTGCTAGATTGGACAGTAGCACAGATACGCAGTATTTT
TRBV7-6,TRBJ2-7,TRBD1,few,CASSFMGQGSSYEQYF,TGTGCCAGCAGCTTTATGGGACAGGGGAGCTCCTACGAGCAGTACTTC
TRBV30,TRBJ1-1,.,.,CACWTSPGSATMNTEAFF,TGTGCCTGCTGGACGAGTCCAGGGTCCGCAACCATGAACACTGAAGCTTTCTTT
TRBV20-1,TRBJ2-7,.,.,CSASLAGATRANEQYF,TGCAGTGCTAGTTTAGCCGGGGCAACCCGAGCTAACGAGCAGTACTTC
TRBV6-1,TRBJ2-6,TRBD1,.,CASSPYRGKGGANVLTF,TGTGCCAGCAGTCCCTACAGGGGGAAGGGTGGGGCCAACGTCCTGACTTTC
TRBV2,TRBJ2-1,.,.,CASSEALLGGGEQFF,TGTGCCAGCAGTGAAGCGCTTCTGGGTGGAGGGGAGCAGTTCTTC
TRBV7-8,TRBJ1-1,TRBD1,many,CASSLEGANTEAFF,TGTGCCAGCAGCTTAGAGGGGGCGAACACTGAAGCTTTCTTT
TRBV20-1,TRBJ2-7,.,few,CSAGPTVYEQYF,TGCAGTGCTGGCCCGACAGTCTACGAGCAGTACTTC